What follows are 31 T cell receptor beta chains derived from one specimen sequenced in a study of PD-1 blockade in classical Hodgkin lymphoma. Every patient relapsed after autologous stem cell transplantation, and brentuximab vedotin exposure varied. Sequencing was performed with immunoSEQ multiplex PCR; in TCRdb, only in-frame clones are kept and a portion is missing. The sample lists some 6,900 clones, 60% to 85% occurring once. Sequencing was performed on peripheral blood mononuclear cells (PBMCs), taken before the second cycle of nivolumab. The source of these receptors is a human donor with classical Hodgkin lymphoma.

CDR3 sequence: CASSSFRQSGNDNEKLFF. The CDR3 coding sequence is TGTGCCAGCAGCTCCTTTCGACAATCAGGGAACGATAATGAAAAACTGTTTTTT. The V and J genes are TRBV13 and TRBJ1-4; a possible D gene is TRBD1 (5 bases). V was cut by 4 bases and J by 4 bases, with 22 bases left in between. Germline V gene sequence: CDR1 PRHDT, CDR2 FYEKMQ (reference sequence). The CDR3 length is 18 residues. The whole variable domain, remainder taken from reference TRBV13 and TRBJ1-4, is AAGVIQSPRHLIKEKRETATLKCYPIPRHDTVYWYQQGPGQDPQFLISFYEKMQSDKGSIPDRFSAQQFSDYHSELNMSSLELGDSALYFCASSSFRQSGNDNEKLFFGSGTQLSVL.

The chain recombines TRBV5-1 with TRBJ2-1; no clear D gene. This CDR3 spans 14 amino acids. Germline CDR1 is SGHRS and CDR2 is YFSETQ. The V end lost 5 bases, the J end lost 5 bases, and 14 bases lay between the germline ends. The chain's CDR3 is CASRRLLPHNEQFF. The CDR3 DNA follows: TGCGCCAGCAGGCGACTCCTTCCCCACAATGAGCAGTTCTTC.

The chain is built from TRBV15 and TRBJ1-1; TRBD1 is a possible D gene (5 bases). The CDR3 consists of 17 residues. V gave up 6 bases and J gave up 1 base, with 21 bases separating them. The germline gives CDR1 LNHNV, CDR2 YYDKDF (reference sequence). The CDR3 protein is CATSSTMGRAGNTEAFF. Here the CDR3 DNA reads TGTGCCACCAGTAGCACTATGGGGCGAGCGGGGAACACTGAAGCTTTCTTT.

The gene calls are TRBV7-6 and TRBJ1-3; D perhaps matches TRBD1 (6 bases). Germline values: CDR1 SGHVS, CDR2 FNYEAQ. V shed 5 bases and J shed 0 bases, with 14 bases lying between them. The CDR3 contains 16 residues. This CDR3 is CASSMADSFSGNTIYF. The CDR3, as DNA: TGTGCCAGCAGCATGGCGGACAGTTTCTCTGGAAACACCATATATTTT.

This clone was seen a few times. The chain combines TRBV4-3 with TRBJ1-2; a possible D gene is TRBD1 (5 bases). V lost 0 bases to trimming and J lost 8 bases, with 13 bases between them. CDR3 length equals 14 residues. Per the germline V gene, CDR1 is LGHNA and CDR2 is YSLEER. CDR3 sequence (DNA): TGCGCCAGCAGCCAAGATGTCGGGGGATGGGGCTACACCTTC. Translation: CASSQDVGGWGYTF.

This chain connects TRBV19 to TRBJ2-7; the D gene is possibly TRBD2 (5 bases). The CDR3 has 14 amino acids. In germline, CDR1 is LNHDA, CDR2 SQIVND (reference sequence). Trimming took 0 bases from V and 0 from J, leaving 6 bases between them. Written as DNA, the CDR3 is TGTGCCAGTAGTATAGAGGCGGGCTCCTACGAGCAGTACTTC. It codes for CASSIEAGSYEQYF.

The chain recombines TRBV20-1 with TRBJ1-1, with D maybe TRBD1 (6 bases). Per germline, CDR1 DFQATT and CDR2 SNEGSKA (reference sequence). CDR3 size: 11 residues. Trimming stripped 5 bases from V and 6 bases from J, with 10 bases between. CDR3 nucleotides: TGCAGTGCTCAGGGGTTCCCTGAAGCTTTCTTT. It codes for CSAQGFPEAFF.

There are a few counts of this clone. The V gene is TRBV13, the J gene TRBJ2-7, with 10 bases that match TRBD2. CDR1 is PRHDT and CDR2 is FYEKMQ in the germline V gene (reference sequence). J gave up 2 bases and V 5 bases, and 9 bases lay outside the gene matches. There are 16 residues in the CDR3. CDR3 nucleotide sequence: TGTGCCAGCAGCCCCAAGCAGCTAGCGGGAGCCTACGAGCAGTACTTC. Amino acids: CASSPKQLAGAYEQYF.

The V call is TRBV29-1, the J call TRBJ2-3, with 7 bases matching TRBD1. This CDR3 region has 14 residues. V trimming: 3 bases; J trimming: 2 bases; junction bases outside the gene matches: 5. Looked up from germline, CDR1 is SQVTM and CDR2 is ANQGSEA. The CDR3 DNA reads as TGCAGCGTTGAGGGGGACAGCGTCACAGATACGCAGTATTTT. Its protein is CSVEGDSVTDTQYF.

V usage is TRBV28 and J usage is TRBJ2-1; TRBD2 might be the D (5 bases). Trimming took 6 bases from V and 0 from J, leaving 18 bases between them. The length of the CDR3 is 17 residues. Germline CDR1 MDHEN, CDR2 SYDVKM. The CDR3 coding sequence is TGTGCCAGCAGCCCAGGACTGGACCCCCTCTCCTACAATGAGCAGTTCTTC. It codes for CASSPGLDPLSYNEQFF. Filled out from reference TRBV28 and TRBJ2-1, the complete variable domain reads DVKVTQSSRYLVKRTGEKVFLECVQDMDHENMFWYRQDPGLGLRLIYFSYDVKMKEKGDIPEGYSVSREKKERFSLILESASTNQTSMYLCASSPGLDPLSYNEQFFGPGTRLTVL.

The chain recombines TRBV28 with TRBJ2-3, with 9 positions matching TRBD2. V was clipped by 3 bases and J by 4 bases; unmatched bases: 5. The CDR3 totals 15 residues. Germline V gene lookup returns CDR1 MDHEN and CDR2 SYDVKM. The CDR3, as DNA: TGTGCCAGCAGTTTTGGTAGCGGGAGAGCAGATACGCAGTATTTT. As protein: CASSFGSGRADTQYF.

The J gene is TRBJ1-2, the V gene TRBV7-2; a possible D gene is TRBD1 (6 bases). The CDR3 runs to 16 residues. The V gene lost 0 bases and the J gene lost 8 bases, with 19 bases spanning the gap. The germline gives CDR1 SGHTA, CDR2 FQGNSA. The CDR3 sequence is CASSLAGSAGVSGYTF. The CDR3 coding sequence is TGTGCCAGCAGCTTAGCGGGTTCGGCAGGGGTGTCCGGCTACACCTTC.

The DNA of the CDR3 is TGTGCCAGCAGCTTGGGGGAAGGGGGCGCCTATGGCTACACCTTC. Encoded protein: CASSLGEGGAYGYTF. The chain couples TRBV25-1 to TRBJ1-2; the match to TRBD1 covers 7 bases. CDR1 and CDR2 from the germline V gene are MGHDK and SYGVNS. Losses at the gene ends were 6 bases for V and 4 bases for J; bases not matched to a gene: 11. The length of the CDR3 is 15 residues.

In nucleotides, the CDR3 is TGCGCCAGCAGCCAAGAATCGTCCCGGGGTGAGCAGTTCTTC. It codes for CASSQESSRGEQFF. The chain has TRBV4-1 and TRBJ2-1, with D possibly matching TRBD2 (5 bases). Trimming stripped 0 bases from V and 9 bases from J, with 12 bases between. Germline CDR1 and CDR2: MGHRA and YSYEKL. The CDR3 has 14 amino acids.

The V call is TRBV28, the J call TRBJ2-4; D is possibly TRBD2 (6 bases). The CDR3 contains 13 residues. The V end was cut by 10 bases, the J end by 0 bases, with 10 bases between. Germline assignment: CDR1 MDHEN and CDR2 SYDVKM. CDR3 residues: CATGGLAKNIQYF. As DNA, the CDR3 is TGTGCCACCGGGGGACTAGCCAAAAACATTCAGTACTTC.

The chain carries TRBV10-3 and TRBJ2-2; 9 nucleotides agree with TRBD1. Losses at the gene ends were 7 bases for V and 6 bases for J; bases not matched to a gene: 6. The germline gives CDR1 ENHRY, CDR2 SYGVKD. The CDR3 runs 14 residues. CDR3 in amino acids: CAITRTGAPGELFF. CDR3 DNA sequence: TGTGCCATCACTCGGACAGGGGCGCCCGGGGAGCTGTTTTTT.

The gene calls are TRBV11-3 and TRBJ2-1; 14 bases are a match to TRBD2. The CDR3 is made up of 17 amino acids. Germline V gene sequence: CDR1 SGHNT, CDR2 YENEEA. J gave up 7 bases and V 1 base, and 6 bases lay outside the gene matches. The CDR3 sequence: CASSLGGGLAGDNEQFF. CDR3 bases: TGTGCCAGCAGCTTAGGTGGGGGACTAGCGGGAGATAATGAGCAGTTCTTC.

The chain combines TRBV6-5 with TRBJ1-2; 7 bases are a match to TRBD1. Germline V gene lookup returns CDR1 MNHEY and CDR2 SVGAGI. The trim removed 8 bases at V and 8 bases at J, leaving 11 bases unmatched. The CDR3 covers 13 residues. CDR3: CASGTVFGKGYTF. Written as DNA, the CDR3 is TGTGCCAGCGGGACAGTTTTTGGAAAGGGCTACACCTTC.

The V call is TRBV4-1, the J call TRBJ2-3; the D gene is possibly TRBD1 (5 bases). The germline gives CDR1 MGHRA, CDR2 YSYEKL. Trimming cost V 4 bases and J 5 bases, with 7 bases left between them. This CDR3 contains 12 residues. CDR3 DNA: TGCGCCAGCAGCCCTACAGGAGATACGCAGTATTTT. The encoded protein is CASSPTGDTQYF.

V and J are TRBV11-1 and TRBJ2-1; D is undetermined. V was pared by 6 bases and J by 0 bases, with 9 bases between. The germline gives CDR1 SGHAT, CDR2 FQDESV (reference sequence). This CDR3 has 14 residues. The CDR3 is CASRVGSSYNEQFF. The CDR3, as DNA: TGTGCCAGCAGGGTGGGAAGCTCCTACAATGAGCAGTTCTTC.

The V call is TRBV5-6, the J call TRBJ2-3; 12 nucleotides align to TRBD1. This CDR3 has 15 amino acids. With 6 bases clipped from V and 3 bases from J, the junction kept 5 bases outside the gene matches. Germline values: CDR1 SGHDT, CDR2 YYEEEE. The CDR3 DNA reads TGTGCCAGCATACGGGACAGGGGGCGGACAGATACGCAGTATTTT. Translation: CASIRDRGRTDTQYF. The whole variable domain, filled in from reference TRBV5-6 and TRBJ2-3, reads DAGVTQSPTHLIKTRGQQVTLRCSPKSGHDTVSWYQQALGQGPQFIFQYYEEEERQRGNFPDRFSGHQFPNYSSELNVNALLLGDSALYLCASIRDRGRTDTQYFGPGTRLTVL.

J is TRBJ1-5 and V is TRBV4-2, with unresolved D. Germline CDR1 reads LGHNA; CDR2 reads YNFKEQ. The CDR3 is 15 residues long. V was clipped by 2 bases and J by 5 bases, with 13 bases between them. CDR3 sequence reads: CASSQQPGIYQPQHF. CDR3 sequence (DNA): TGTGCCAGCAGCCAACAACCGGGGATTTATCAGCCCCAGCATTTT.

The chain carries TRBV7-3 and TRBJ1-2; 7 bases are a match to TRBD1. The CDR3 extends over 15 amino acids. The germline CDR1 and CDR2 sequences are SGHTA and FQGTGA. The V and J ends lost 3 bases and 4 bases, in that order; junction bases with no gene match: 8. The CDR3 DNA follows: TGTGCCAGCAGCTTGGGGGAAGGGGGCGCCTATGGCTACACCTTC. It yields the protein CASSLGEGGAYGYTF.

CDR3 DNA: TGTGCCAGCAGCTTAAAGCCTCCCCTCCCGAACGAGCAGTACTTC. It yields the protein CASSLKPPLPNEQYF. V usage is TRBV11-1 and J usage is TRBJ2-7; D remains ambiguous. The CDR3 runs to 15 residues. The germline V and J ends were trimmed by 2 bases and 5 bases, with 16 bases remaining between them. Looked up from germline, CDR1 is SGHAT and CDR2 is FQDESV (reference sequence). Full variable domain (missing parts from reference TRBV11-1 and TRBJ2-7): EAEVAQSPRYKITEKSQAVAFWCDPISGHATLYWYRQILGQGPELLVQFQDESVVDDSQLPKDRFSAERLKGVDSTLKIQPAELGDSAMYLCASSLKPPLPNEQYFGPGTRLTVT.

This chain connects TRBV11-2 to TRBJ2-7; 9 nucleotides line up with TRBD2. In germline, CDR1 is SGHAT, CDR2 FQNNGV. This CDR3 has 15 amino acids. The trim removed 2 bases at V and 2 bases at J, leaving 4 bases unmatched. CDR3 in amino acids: CASSLSSGRTYEQYF. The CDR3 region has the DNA TGTGCCAGCAGCTTAAGTAGCGGGAGAACCTACGAGCAGTACTTC.

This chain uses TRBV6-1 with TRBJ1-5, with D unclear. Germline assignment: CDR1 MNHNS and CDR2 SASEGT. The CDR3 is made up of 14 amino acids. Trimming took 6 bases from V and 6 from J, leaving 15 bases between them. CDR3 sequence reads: CASSRGRSGQPQHF. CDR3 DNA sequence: TGTGCCAGCAGCAGAGGGCGAAGTGGTCAGCCCCAGCATTTT.

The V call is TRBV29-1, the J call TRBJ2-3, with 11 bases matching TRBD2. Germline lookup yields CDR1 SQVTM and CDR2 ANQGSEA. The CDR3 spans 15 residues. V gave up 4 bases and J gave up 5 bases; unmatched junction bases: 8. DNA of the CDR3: TGCAGCGTTGGAACTAGCGGGAGTGGCGGAGATACGCAGTATTTT. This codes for CSVGTSGSGGDTQYF.

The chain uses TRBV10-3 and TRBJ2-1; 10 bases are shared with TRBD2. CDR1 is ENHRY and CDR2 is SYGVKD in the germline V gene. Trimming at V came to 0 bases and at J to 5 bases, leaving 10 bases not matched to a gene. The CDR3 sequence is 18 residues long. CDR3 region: CAISESRVSGRSDNEQFF. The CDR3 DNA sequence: TGTGCCATCAGTGAGTCGAGGGTTAGCGGGAGGTCGGACAATGAGCAGTTCTTC.

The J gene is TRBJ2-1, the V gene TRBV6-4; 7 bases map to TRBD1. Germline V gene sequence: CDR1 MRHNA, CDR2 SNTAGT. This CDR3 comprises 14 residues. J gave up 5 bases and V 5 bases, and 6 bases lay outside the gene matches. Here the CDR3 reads CASSTGTANNEQFF. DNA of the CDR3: TGTGCCAGCAGTACCGGGACAGCCAACAATGAGCAGTTCTTC.

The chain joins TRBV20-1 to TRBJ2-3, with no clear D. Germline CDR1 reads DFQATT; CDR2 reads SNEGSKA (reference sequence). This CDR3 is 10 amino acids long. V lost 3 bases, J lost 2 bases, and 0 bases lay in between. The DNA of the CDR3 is TGCAGTGCTAGCACAGATACGCAGTATTTT. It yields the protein CSASTDTQYF.

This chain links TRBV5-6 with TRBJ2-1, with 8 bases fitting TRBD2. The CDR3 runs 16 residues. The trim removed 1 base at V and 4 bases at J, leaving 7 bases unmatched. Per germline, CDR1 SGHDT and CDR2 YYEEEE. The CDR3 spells CASSLRLAFGYNEQFF. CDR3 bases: TGTGCCAGCAGCTTGCGACTAGCGTTCGGGTACAATGAGCAGTTCTTC. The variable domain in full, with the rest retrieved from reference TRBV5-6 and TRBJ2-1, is DAGVTQSPTHLIKTRGQQVTLRCSPKSGHDTVSWYQQALGQGPQFIFQYYEEEERQRGNFPDRFSGHQFPNYSSELNVNALLLGDSALYLCASSLRLAFGYNEQFFGPGTRLTVL.